The clone carrying this T cell receptor beta chain occurred once. Its antigen remains unknown. This entry comes from a study of shared clonotypes between healthy human individuals. Study background: Ranging from 18 to 49 in age, donors were a couple of women and three men.

Regarding the study as a whole: Among donors, the sharing of clonotypes was expected to be influenced by sequencing depth.

Tens of thousands of T cell genomes (about 210 ng DNA) went into each sorted-subset replicate. Assay: immunoSEQ multiplex PCR; the TCRdb copy retains only in-frame clones and omits some. This table has some 2,000,000 clones, around 95% appearing once. CDR1 is MNHNY and CDR2 is SVGAGI in the germline V gene (reference sequence). The CDR3 is 15 residues long. Trimming removed 10 bases at V and 0 bases at J, with 13 bases between. The V gene is TRBV6-6, the J gene TRBJ1-6, with D tentatively TRBD1 (5 bases). Source material: naive CD4+ T cells sorted from blood. Subset here: CD45RA+ positively selected. The receptor's source is a young man in good health. CDR3 sequence reads: CATSGTSSYNSPLHF. Here the CDR3 DNA reads TGTGCCACCTCAGGGACCAGCTCCTATAATTCACCCCTCCACTTT.